These 14 T cell receptor beta chains share one sample of origin, sequenced in a study of OX40 agonist ivuxolimab in advanced cancers. Measured with immunoSEQ multiplex PCR; TCRdb has only the in-frame clones, and not every one. Of tens of thousands of clones listed, approximately 84% were seen once; the top ten hold 2.5% to 3.5%. Sample: CD4+ or CD8+ T cells sorted from blood, taken in a trial of the OX40 agonist ivuxolimab. All receptors derive from an adult with an advanced solid tumor such as melanoma, head and neck, liver or kidney cancer.

The J gene is TRBJ2-7, the V gene TRBV29-1, with TRBD2 identical over 7 bases. The germline gives CDR1 SQVTM, CDR2 ANQGSEA. The V and J ends lost 6 bases and 0 bases, in that order; junction bases with no gene match: 8. The CDR3 totals 14 residues. The CDR3 spells CSVGGTSSSYEQYF. Written as DNA, the CDR3 is TGCAGCGTGGGGGGGACTTCGAGCTCCTACGAGCAGTACTTC.

The chain is built from TRBV5-4 and TRBJ1-2; D is possibly TRBD1 (5 bases). V was trimmed by 1 base and J by 3 bases, leaving 19 bases between them. Germline values: CDR1 SGHNT, CDR2 YYREEE (reference sequence). The CDR3 extends over 17 amino acids. The CDR3 coding sequence is TGTGCCAGCAGCTTGCAGGGCCAACCCCCTTCCCACTATGGCTACACCTTC. As protein: CASSLQGQPPSHYGYTF.

The chain is built from TRBV11-3 and TRBJ2-1, with 7 bases lining up with TRBD1. The germline gives CDR1 SGHNT, CDR2 YENEEA. CDR3 size: 16 residues. The V gene end was trimmed by 4 bases and the J gene end by 10 bases; junction bases not matched to a gene: 16. The CDR3 DNA follows: TGTGCCAGCAGCTCGGGCCAAACAGGGGTCAAGGGGGAGCAGTTCTTC. Its translation is CASSSGQTGVKGEQFF.

J is TRBJ2-1 and V is TRBV29-1; D gene ambiguous. Germline loops: CDR1 SQVTM, CDR2 ANQGSEA. There are 12 residues in the CDR3. The V end lost 3 bases, the J end lost 6 bases, and 9 bases lay between the germline ends. The chain's CDR3 is CSVDLGSNEQFF. For the CDR3, the DNA is TGCAGCGTTGATCTGGGTTCCAATGAGCAGTTCTTC.

V gene TRBV7-2 combines with J gene TRBJ2-5, with D maybe TRBD2 (6 bases). The length of the CDR3 is 15 residues. Germline CDR1 reads SGHTA; CDR2 reads FQGNSA. V was pared by 3 bases and J by 5 bases, with 16 bases between. CDR3 sequence: CASSLEAGSGETQYF. The CDR3 DNA reads TGTGCCAGCAGCTTGGAGGCGGGGAGTGGGGAGACCCAGTACTTC.

The CDR3 spells CASSQDRNSPFEQYF. CDR3 nucleotides: TGTGCCAGCAGCCAAGATAGGAACAGCCCGTTCGAGCAGTACTTC. The chain recombines TRBV4-2 with TRBJ2-7, with D hard to call. The ends were cut back, 0 bases at V and 6 bases at J, with 15 bases in the middle. Looked up from germline, CDR1 is LGHNA and CDR2 is YNFKEQ. The CDR3 length is 15 residues.

The chain recombines TRBV15 with TRBJ2-1; D might be TRBD1 (6 bases). CDR3 length equals 14 residues. CDR1 and CDR2 from the germline V gene are LNHNV and YYDKDF (reference sequence). V lost 1 base and J 5 bases, leaving 9 bases between the germline ends. The CDR3 is CATSRVRQDNEQFF. Written as DNA, the CDR3 is TGTGCCACCAGCAGAGTTCGACAGGACAATGAGCAGTTCTTC. The whole variable domain, filled in from reference TRBV15 and TRBJ2-1, reads DAMVIQNPRYQVTQFGKPVTLSCSQTLNHNVMYWYQQKSSQAPKLLFHYYDKDFNNEADTPDNFQSRRPNTSFCFLDIRSPGLGDTAMYLCATSRVRQDNEQFFGPGTRLTVL.

The V gene is TRBV6-1, the J gene TRBJ1-6; D gene uncertain. V shed 7 bases and J shed 11 bases, with 12 bases lying between them. CDR1 is MNHNS and CDR2 is SASEGT in the germline V gene. This CDR3 contains 12 residues. CDR3: CASKDPGTPLHF. DNA for the CDR3: TGTGCCAGCAAGGACCCCGGGACACCCCTCCACTTT.

The J gene is TRBJ2-3, the V gene TRBV21-1. TRBV21-1 counts as a pseudogene. The CDR3 is 13 amino acids. This CDR3 is CASSNGVGYTQYF. The CDR3 DNA reads as TGTGCCAGCAGCAACGGCGTAGGTTATACGCAGTATTTT.

This chain links TRBV11-2 with TRBJ2-2, with D unclear. Germline CDR1 is SGHAT and CDR2 is FQNNGV. This CDR3 comprises 12 residues. V lost 5 bases and J lost 3, with 4 bases in between. In DNA form, the CDR3 reads TGTGCCAGCAGCACCTACACCGGGGAGCTGTTTTTT. Encoded protein: CASSTYTGELFF.

CDR3 residues: CASSLTGRREVAFF. CDR3 bases: TGCGCCAGCAGTCTCACAGGGAGGAGGGAGGTGGCTTTCTTT. The rearrangement links TRBV5-1 to TRBJ1-1; a possible D gene is TRBD1 (6 bases). Germline-derived CDR1 and CDR2 are SGHRS and YFSETQ. The CDR3 is made up of 14 amino acids. V was pared by 5 bases and J by 11 bases, with 22 bases between.

The chain has TRBV10-3 and TRBJ2-1; 13 positions match TRBD2. The CDR3 covers 14 residues. V trimming: 6 bases; J trimming: 6 bases; junction bases outside the gene matches: 2. Germline CDR1 is ENHRY and CDR2 is SYGVKD. DNA of the CDR3: TGTGCCATCAGGGGGACTAGCGGGACCAATGAGCAGTTCTTC. It translates to CAIRGTSGTNEQFF.

This chain connects TRBV30 to TRBJ1-1; D call uncertain. This CDR3 contains 15 residues. Trimming cost V 5 bases and J 9 bases, with 25 bases left between them. The germline gives CDR1 GTSNPN, CDR2 SVGIG (reference sequence). DNA for the CDR3: TGTGCCTGGGGCGTCCAGGTGCAATTAACACTGAAAGCTTTCTTT. Amino acids: CAWGVQVQLTLKAFF.

The chain recombines TRBV5-6 with TRBJ2-4; no definite D call. V lost 0 bases, J lost 1 base, and 5 bases lay in between. The CDR3 length is 14 residues. CDR1 SGHDT and CDR2 YYEEEE come from the germline V gene. The CDR3 DNA follows: TGTGCCAGCAGCTTGGGCGAGGCCAAAAACATTCAGTACTTC. Its protein is CASSLGEAKNIQYF. Using reference TRBV5-6 and TRBJ2-4 for the parts outside the CDR3, the full variable domain is DAGVTQSPTHLIKTRGQQVTLRCSPKSGHDTVSWYQQALGQGPQFIFQYYEEEERQRGNFPDRFSGHQFPNYSSELNVNALLLGDSALYLCASSLGEAKNIQYFGAGTRLSVL.